This TCR beta chain was identified during a study of cytomegalovirus exposure and HLA in healthy donors. CDR1 and CDR2 from the germline V gene are SGHDN and FVKESK. The CDR3 has 15 residues. V gave up 1 base and J gave up 3 bases; unmatched junction bases: 2. Primers: 60 Vbeta forward and 13 Jbeta reverse. Using immunoSEQ multiplex PCR, the repertoire was profiled, and TCRdb retains in-frame clones only, with some absent. In the table there are around 110,000 clones, 79% of which are singletons. The J gene is TRBJ2-2, the V gene TRBV14, with TRBD2 identical over 7 bases. What was sequenced was PBMCs. The sequence came from a man aged 25 to 40 in good health and CMV-seropositive. Written as DNA, the CDR3 is TGTGCCAGCAGCCAAGTAGCGGGCTACACCGGGGAGCTGTTTTTT. Amino acid sequence: CASSQVAGYTGELFF.